A single sample is the source of the 13 T cell receptor beta chains below, sequenced in a study of blood T cells in healthy people across ages. The use of a sample-barcoded 5' primer and a J-beta primer mix characterized a second PCR of roughly 6 to 11 cycles. Each CDR3 protein gets one entry after TCRdb re-called the 5' RACE reads with MiXCR. The top ten clones hold around 10% of a sample with roughly 560,000 distinct CDR3 sequences, more than 20% of them seen once. This sample also belongs to another study, concerning T cells of mothers and their children.

Material for sequencing was blood. Every receptor here comes from a boy aged 5-17 years in good health.

This clonotype was counted a few times. V gene TRBV3-1 combines with J gene TRBJ1-2; D unresolved. This CDR3 has 13 amino acids. CDR1 is LGHDT and CDR2 is YNNKEL in the germline V gene (reference sequence). V was cut by 1 base and J by 4 bases, with 7 bases left in between. CDR3 DNA sequence: TGTGCCAGCAGCCAAGCAGATTTCTATGGCTACACCTTC. Amino acids: CASSQADFYGYTF.

J is TRBJ2-1 and V is TRBV7-2, with D unresolved. This CDR3 comprises 13 residues. Germline V gene data show CDR1 as SGHTA and CDR2 as FQGNSA. With 7 bases removed from V and 0 bases from J, the gap between germline ends came to 7 bases. In DNA, the CDR3 is TGTGCCAGCATGACGGTCTCCTACAATGAGCAGTTCTTC. The encoded protein is CASMTVSYNEQFF.

This clonotype occurred many times. The chain links TRBV6-5 to TRBJ2-5; D is undetermined. This CDR3 comprises 12 residues. The V gene's germline CDR1 is MNHEY and CDR2 SVGAGI. V lost 2 bases, J lost 4 bases, and 5 bases lay in between. CDR3: CASSYPGETQYF. The CDR3 DNA is TGTGCCAGCAGTTACCCGGGAGAGACCCAGTACTTC.

The chain is built from TRBV5-1 and TRBJ2-1; 7 bases line up with TRBD1. Per germline, CDR1 SGHRS and CDR2 YFSETQ. The CDR3 runs 13 residues. With V trimmed by 3 bases and J by 5 bases, 2 bases remained unmatched. This CDR3 reads CASSWDRNNEQFF. The CDR3 DNA follows: TGCGCCAGCAGCTGGGACAGAAACAATGAGCAGTTCTTC.

The V gene is TRBV7-8, the J gene TRBJ2-7; D may be TRBD1 or TRBD2 (7 bases each). The V and J ends lost 1 base and 7 bases respectively, with 14 bases between them. CDR1 is SGHVS, CDR2 FQNEAQ, per germline. The CDR3 is made up of 14 amino acids. The CDR3 nucleotides are TGTGCCAGCAGCTTAGGCGGCAGGGGGGGAGAGCAGTACTTC. It is translated as CASSLGGRGGEQYF.

Only a few counts were recorded for this clonotype. V is TRBV12-3 or TRBV12-4 and J is TRBJ2-1; D possibly uses TRBD1 or TRBD2 (5 bases each). The V end was cut by 6 bases, the J end by 4 bases, with 16 bases between. CDR3 length: 15 residues. The CDR3 loop reads CASSRTRGPYNEQFF. CDR3 DNA sequence: TGTGCCAGCAGCCGTACTAGGGGTCCGTACAATGAGCAGTTCTTC.

This clonotype was counted only a few times. This chain joins TRBV12-5 and TRBJ2-1; 8 bases are a match to TRBD2. Germline V gene lookup returns CDR1 LGHNT and CDR2 FRNRAP. The CDR3 consists of 15 residues. The ends lost 7 bases at V and 1 base at J; junction bases unmatched: 6. The CDR3 DNA sequence: TGTGCTAGTGCTTCAAGCGGGAGTTCCTACAATGAGCAGTTCTTC. Its protein product is CASASSGSSYNEQFF. Looking up the rest from reference TRBV12-5 and TRBJ2-1 gives the full variable domain: DARVTQTPRHKVTEMGQEVTMRCQPILGHNTVFWYRQTMMQGLELLAYFRNRAPLDDSGMPKDRFSAEMPDATLATLKIQPSEPRDSAVYFCASASSGSSYNEQFFGPGTRLTVL.

As concerns this clonotype: With a much larger clone just one base away, this may be a read error. The chain couples TRBV4-1 to TRBJ2-7; 8 bases line up with TRBD1. Germline V gene sequence: CDR1 MGHRA, CDR2 YSYEKL. The CDR3 is 13 residues long. CDR3 in DNA: TGCGCCGGCAGCCAAGGACAGGGCTACGAGCAGTACTTC. Translation gives CAGSQGQGYEQYF.

Turning to this clonotype: One junction end disagrees with the germline gene, perhaps due to a read error. The CDR3 DNA reads as TGTGCCAGCAGCAACCGACTAGCGGGGACATACAATGAGCAGTTGTTC. Translating gives CASSNRLAGTYNEQLF. The chain combines TRBV7-2 with TRBJ2-1; 11 bases match TRBD2. Germline CDR1 and CDR2: SGHTA and FQGNSA. The CDR3 length is 16 residues.

The chain links TRBV7-2 to TRBJ1-1, with TRBD1 identical over 8 bases. Trimming at V came to 5 bases and at J to 10 bases, leaving 9 bases not matched to a gene. The CDR3 loop spans 13 amino acids. Germline CDR1 is SGHTA and CDR2 is FQGNSA. For the CDR3, the DNA is TGTGCCAGCAGCAGGGGACAGGCGTTAGGAGCTTTCTTT. It yields the protein CASSRGQALGAFF.

This clonotype showed up just a few times. The chain recombines TRBV13 with TRBJ2-3, with D uncertain. The CDR3 spans 12 residues. Germline assignment: CDR1 PRHDT and CDR2 FYEKMQ (reference sequence). The V gene lost 5 bases and the J gene lost 6 bases, with 9 bases spanning the gap. The chain's CDR3 is CASSNMGDTQYF. CDR3 in DNA: TGTGCCAGCAGCAACATGGGGGATACGCAGTATTTT. The variable domain in full, with the rest retrieved from reference TRBV13 and TRBJ2-3, is AAGVIQSPRHLIKEKRETATLKCYPIPRHDTVYWYQQGPGQDPQFLISFYEKMQSDKGSIPDRFSAQQFSDYHSELNMSSLELGDSALYFCASSNMGDTQYFGPGTRLTVL.

The genes are TRBV25-1 and TRBJ1-6, with D maybe TRBD1 (6 bases). Trimming removed 4 bases from V and 6 bases from J, with 13 bases in between. This CDR3 contains 15 residues. CDR1 and CDR2 (germline): MGHDK, SYGVNS. For the CDR3, the DNA is TGTGCCAGCAGTGCAGGGGTCCTCGGTAATTCACCCCTCCACTTT. This codes for CASSAGVLGNSPLHF. Full variable domain (remainder filled in from reference TRBV25-1 and TRBJ1-6): EADIYQTPRYLVIGTGKKITLECSQTMGHDKMYWYQQDPGMELHLIHYSYGVNSTEKGDLSSESTVSRIRTEHFPLTLESARPSHTSQYLCASSAGVLGNSPLHFGNGTRLTVT.

This clonotype was recorded a few times. The rearrangement links TRBV20-1 to TRBJ1-3, with unresolved D. This CDR3 is 14 amino acids long. V was clipped by 1 base and J by 4 bases, with 11 bases between them. From germline, CDR1 is DFQATT and CDR2 SNEGSKA (reference sequence). Here the CDR3 reads CSARVPQAGNTIYF. The CDR3 DNA sequence: TGCAGTGCTAGAGTTCCCCAAGCAGGAAACACCATATATTTT.